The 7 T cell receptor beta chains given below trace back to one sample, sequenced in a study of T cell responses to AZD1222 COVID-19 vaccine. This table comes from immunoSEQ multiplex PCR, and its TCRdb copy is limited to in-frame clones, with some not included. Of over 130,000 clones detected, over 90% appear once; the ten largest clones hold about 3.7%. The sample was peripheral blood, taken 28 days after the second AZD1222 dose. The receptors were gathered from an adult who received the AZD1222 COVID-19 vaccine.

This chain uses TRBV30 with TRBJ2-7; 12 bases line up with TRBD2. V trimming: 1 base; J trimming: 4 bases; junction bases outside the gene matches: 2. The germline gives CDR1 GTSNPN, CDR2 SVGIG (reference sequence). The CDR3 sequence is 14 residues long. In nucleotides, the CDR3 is TGTGCCTGGAGTGGACTAGCGGGAGTTTACGAGCAGTACTTC. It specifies CAWSGLAGVYEQYF.

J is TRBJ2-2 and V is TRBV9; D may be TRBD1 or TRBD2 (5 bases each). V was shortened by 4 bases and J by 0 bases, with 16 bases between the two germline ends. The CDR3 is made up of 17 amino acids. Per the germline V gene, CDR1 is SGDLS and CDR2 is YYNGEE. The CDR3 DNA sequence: TGTGCCAGCAGCCCGCAGGCTGGGGGATCGAACACCGGGGAGCTGTTTTTT. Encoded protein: CASSPQAGGSNTGELFF.

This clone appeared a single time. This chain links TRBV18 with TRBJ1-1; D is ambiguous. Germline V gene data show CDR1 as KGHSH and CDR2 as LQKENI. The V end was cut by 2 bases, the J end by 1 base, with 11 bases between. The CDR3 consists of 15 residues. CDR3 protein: CASSPSITPNTEAFF. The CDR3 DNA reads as TGTGCCAGCTCACCATCTATTACACCGAACACTGAAGCTTTCTTT.

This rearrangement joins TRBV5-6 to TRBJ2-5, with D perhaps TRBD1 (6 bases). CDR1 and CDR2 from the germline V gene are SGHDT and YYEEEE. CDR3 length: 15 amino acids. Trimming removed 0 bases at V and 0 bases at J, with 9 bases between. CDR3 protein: CASSLDRAYQETQYF. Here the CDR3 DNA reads TGTGCCAGCAGCTTGGACAGGGCTTACCAAGAGACCCAGTACTTC.

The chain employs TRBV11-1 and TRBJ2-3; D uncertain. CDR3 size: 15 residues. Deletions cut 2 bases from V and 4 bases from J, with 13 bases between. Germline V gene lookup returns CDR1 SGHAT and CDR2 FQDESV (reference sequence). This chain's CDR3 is CASSLRAGRPDTQYF. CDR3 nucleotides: TGTGCCAGCAGCTTACGTGCAGGTAGACCAGATACGCAGTATTTT.

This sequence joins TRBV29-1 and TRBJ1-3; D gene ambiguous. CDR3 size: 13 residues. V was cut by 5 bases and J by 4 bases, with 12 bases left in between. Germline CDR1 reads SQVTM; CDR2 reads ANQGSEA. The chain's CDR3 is CSVRTGPGNTIYF. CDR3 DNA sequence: TGCAGCGTTCGAACCGGGCCAGGAAACACCATATATTTT.

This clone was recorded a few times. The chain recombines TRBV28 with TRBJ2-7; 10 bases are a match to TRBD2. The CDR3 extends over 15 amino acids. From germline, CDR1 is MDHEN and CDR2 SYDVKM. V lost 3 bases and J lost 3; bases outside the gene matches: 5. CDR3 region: CASSFWSGRVYEQYF. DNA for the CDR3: TGTGCCAGCAGTTTTTGGAGCGGGAGGGTCTACGAGCAGTACTTC.